The source of this TCR beta chain is a study of cytomegalovirus exposure and HLA in healthy donors. Study findings and constraints: Cytomegalovirus association was assigned to under 200 TCR beta chains.

The trim removed 4 bases at V and 7 bases at J, leaving 5 bases unmatched. Germline values: CDR1 SGHAT, CDR2 FQNNGV. CDR3 length equals 15 residues. The PCR made use of 60 Vbeta and 13 Jbeta primers. The method was immunoSEQ multiplex PCR; TCRdb's version includes in-frame clones alone and lacks a portion of them. The table records about 160,000 clones, about 75% of them present only once. Of note for this clone: What it binds is not known.

This chain links TRBV11-2 with TRBJ2-1, with TRBD2 identical over 12 bases. The sample taken for sequencing was PBMCs. The TCR originated in a female donor in good health and CMV-seronegative. CDR3 amino acids: CASSSQLAGGNEQFF. CDR3 DNA sequence: TGTGCCAGCAGCTCCCAACTAGCGGGAGGAAATGAGCAGTTCTTC. The full variable domain, with the rest looked up from reference TRBV11-2 and TRBJ2-1, is EAGVAQSPRYKIIEKRQSVAFWCNPISGHATLYWYQQILGQGPKLLIQFQNNGVVDDSQLPKDRFSAERLKGVDSTLKIQPAKLEDSAVYLCASSSQLAGGNEQFFGPGTRLTVL.